This TCR beta chain was retrieved from a study of human T cells and chemical hapten exposure. With respect to this clonotype: Its matching antigen is unknown.

Extraction yielded total RNA from whole blood (unfractionated). The germline gives CDR1 SGHRS, CDR2 YFSETQ. The CDR3 consists of 15 residues. V shed 0 bases and J shed 5 bases, with 14 bases lying between them. Unique molecular identifiers were attached to individual cDNA molecules within the library. TCRdb re-called the 5' RACE reads with MiXCR, one entry per CDR3 protein. This table has 95,000 to 120,000 distinct CDR3 sequences, roughly 19% appearing once. Study-level results: The study found that DPC sensitization did not change TCRs above 1 in 1000 frequency.

This TCR came from a human donor in good health. V usage is TRBV5-1 and J usage is TRBJ1-2; D is unclear. The CDR3 DNA reads TGCGCCAGCAGCTTGGAACCCGACTCTGAGTATGGCTACACCTTC. Translation: CASSLEPDSEYGYTF.